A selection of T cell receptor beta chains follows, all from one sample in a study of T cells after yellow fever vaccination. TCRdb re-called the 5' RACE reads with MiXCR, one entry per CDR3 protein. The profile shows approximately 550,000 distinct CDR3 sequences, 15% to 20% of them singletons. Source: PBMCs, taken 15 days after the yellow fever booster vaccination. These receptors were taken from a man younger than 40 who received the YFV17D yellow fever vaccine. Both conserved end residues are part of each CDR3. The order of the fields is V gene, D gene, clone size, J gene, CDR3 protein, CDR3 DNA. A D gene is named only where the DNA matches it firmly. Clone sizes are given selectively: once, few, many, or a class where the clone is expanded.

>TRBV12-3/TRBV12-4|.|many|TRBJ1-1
CASSSVGVLNTEAFF
TGTGCCAGCAGTTCGGTAGGCGTCTTGAACACTGAAGCTTTCTTT
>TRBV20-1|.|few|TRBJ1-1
CSASNNRVNTEAFF
TGCAGTGCTAGTAATAACAGGGTGAACACTGAAGCTTTCTTT
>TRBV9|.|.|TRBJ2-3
CASSVTGRGSTDTQYF
TGTGCCAGCAGCGTTACCGGGAGAGGAAGCACAGATACGCAGTATTTT
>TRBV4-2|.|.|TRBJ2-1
CASSKGDWTIRDEQFF
TGTGCCAGCAGCAAAGGCGACTGGACTATCCGAGATGAGCAGTTCTTC
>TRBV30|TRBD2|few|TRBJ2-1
CAWSPPSGLYNEQFF
TGTGCCTGGAGTCCCCCTAGCGGGCTATACAATGAGCAGTTCTTC
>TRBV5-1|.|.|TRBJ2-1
CASSPDSTYNEQFF
TGCGCCAGCAGCCCCGACTCAACCTACAATGAGCAGTTCTTC
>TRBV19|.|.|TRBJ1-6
CASSIFSGIKNSPLHF
TGTGCCAGTAGTATCTTTTCAGGGATCAAGAATTCACCCCTCCACTTT
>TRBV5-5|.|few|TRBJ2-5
CASSLAAKETQYF
TGTGCCAGCAGCTTGGCGGCGAAAGAGACCCAGTACTTC
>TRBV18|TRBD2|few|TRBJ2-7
CASSPMGGRAGEQYF
TGTGCCAGCTCACCAATGGGCGGGAGGGCCGGAGAGCAGTACTTC
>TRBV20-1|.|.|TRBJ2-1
CSAETDLSYNEQFF
TGCAGTGCCGAGACAGACTTATCCTACAATGAGCAGTTCTTC
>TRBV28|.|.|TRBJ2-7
CASSTIRGYEQYF
TGTGCCAGCAGTACAATTCGGGGTTACGAGCAGTACTTC
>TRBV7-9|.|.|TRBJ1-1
CASSLDGRTEAFF
TGTGCCAGCAGCTTAGATGGGCGGACTGAAGCTTTCTTT
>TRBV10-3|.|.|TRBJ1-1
CAISERRLNTEAFF
TGTGCCATCAGTGAAAGGCGATTGAACACTGAAGCTTTCTTT
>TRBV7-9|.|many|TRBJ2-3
CASSFQGPDTQYF
TGTGCCAGCAGTTTTCAGGGACCGGATACGCAGTATTTT
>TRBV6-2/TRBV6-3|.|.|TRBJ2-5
CASRWPQETQYF
TGTGCCAGCAGGTGGCCACAAGAGACCCAGTACTTC
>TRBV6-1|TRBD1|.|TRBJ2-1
CASSHRGRETYNEQFF
TGTGCCAGCAGCCACAGGGGGCGCGAAACCTACAATGAGCAGTTCTTC
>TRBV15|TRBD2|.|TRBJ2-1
CATSRDTYLTSGPENEQFF
TGTGCCACCAGCAGAGACACCTATCTTACTAGCGGACCGGAGAATGAGCAGTTCTTC
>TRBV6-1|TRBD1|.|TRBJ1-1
CASSPRTGGVNTEAFF
TGTGCCAGCAGTCCACGGACAGGAGGAGTGAACACTGAAGCTTTCTTT
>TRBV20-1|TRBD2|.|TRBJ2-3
CSAHTTSATDTQYF
TGCAGTGCTCACACGACTAGCGCCACAGATACGCAGTATTTT
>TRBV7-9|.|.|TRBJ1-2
CASSSMGGYYGYTF
TGTGCCAGCAGCTCCATGGGGGGTTACTATGGCTACACCTTC
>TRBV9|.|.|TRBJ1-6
CASSAPQGWENSPLHF
TGTGCCAGCAGCGCGCCTCAGGGGTGGGAGAATTCACCCCTCCACTTT
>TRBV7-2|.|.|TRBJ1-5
CASSIERGAKLHF
TGTGCCAGCAGCATAGAGAGAGGGGCCAAGTTGCATTTT
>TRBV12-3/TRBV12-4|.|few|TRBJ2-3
CASRETDTQYF
TGTGCCAGCAGGGAAACAGATACGCAGTATTTT
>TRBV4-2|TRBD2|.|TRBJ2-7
CASSHVTSGSSYEQYF
TGTGCCAGCAGCCACGTTACTAGCGGTAGCTCCTACGAGCAGTACTTC
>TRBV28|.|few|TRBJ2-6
CASSPVKAGANVLTF
TGTGCCAGCAGTCCAGTGAAGGCTGGGGCCAACGTCCTGACTTTC
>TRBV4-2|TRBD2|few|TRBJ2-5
CASSQYLADETQYF
TGTGCCAGCAGCCAGTATCTAGCGGACGAGACCCAGTACTTC
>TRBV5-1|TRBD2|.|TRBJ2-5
CASSLSLRLAKETQYF
TGCGCCAGCAGCTTGTCCCTGAGACTAGCCAAGGAGACCCAGTACTTC
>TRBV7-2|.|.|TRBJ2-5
CASSLVPGVFMGTQYF
TGTGCCAGCAGCTTAGTACCGGGAGTTTTTATGGGGACCCAGTACTTC
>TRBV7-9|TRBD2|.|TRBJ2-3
CASSFGGRASTQYF
TGTGCCAGCAGCTTCGGCGGGAGGGCGAGTACGCAGTATTTT
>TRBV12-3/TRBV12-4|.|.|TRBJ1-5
CASSFGHPNQPQHF
TGTGCCAGCAGTTTTGGACACCCCAATCAGCCCCAGCATTTT
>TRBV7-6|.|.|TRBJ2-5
CASSLRPSLAYETQYF
TGTGCCAGCAGCTTAAGGCCGAGTCTGGCGTACGAGACCCAGTACTTC
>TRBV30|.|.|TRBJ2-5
CAWIKGVKTQYF
TGTGCCTGGATTAAGGGGGTAAAGACCCAGTACTTC
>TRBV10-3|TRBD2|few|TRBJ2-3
CAISDASGSTDTQYF
TGTGCCATCAGTGATGCTAGCGGGAGCACAGATACGCAGTATTTT
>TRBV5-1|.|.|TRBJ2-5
CASSLDGFQETQYF
TGCGCCAGCAGCTTGGATGGGTTTCAAGAGACCCAGTACTTC
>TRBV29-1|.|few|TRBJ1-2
CSVERHAANYGYTF
TGCAGCGTTGAGAGGCACGCAGCTAACTATGGCTACACCTTC
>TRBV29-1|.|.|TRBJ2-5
CSAIGTSIQETQYF
TGCAGCGCGATCGGGACTTCGATCCAAGAGACCCAGTACTTC
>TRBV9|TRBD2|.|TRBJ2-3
CASSPEAGVSDTQYF
TGTGCCAGCAGCCCAGAGGCGGGAGTCTCAGATACGCAGTATTTT
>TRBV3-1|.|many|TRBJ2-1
CASSLTSNEQFF
TGTGCCAGCAGCCTTACTTCAAATGAGCAGTTCTTC
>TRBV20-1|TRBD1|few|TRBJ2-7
CSVAGQGTYEQYF
TGCAGTGTCGCGGGACAGGGGACCTACGAGCAGTACTTC
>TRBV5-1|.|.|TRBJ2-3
CASSLAAGPDTQYF
TGCGCCAGCAGCTTGGCGGCGGGGCCAGATACGCAGTATTTT
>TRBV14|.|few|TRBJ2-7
CASSHILATQTYEQYF
TGTGCCAGCAGCCATATCCTAGCGACCCAGACCTACGAGCAGTACTTC
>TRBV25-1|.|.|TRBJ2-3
CASSERGKTGAADTQYF
TGTGCCAGCAGTGAGCGGGGAAAAACCGGAGCGGCAGATACGCAGTATTTT
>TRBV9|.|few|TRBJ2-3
CASSARGSGSTDTQYF
TGTGCCAGCAGCGCCCGGGGGAGCGGGTCCACAGATACGCAGTATTTT
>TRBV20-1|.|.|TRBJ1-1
CSAREPMGTEAFF
TGCAGTGCTAGAGAACCGATGGGAACTGAAGCTTTCTTT
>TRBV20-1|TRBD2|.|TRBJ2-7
CSASTGLASEQYF
TGCAGTGCTAGCACCGGACTAGCGAGCGAGCAGTACTTC
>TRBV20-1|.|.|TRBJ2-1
CSATPSPSGGYVYNEQFF
TGCAGTGCTACCCCTTCGCCCTCAGGTGGCTACGTTTACAATGAGCAGTTCTTC
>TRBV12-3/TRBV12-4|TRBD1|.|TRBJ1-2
CASSSVLGTGSSNYGYTF
TGTGCCAGCAGTTCGGTTTTAGGGACAGGATCATCTAACTATGGCTACACCTTC
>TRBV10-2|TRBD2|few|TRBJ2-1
CASSERLAGAKSYNEQFF
TGCGCCAGCAGTGAGAGACTAGCGGGAGCTAAATCCTACAATGAGCAGTTCTTC
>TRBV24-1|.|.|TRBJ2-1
CATSRGTTVQFF
TGTGCCACCAGTCGCGGAACGACCGTGCAGTTCTTC
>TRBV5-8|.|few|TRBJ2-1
CASSLLGVGQFF
TGTGCCAGCAGCTTGTTGGGGGTTGGGCAGTTCTTC
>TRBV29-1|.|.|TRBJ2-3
CSGRRGGTDTQYF
TGCAGCGGTCGTAGGGGTGGTACAGATACGCAGTATTTT
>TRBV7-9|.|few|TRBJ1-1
CASSLGGLENTEAFF
TGTGCCAGCAGCTTGGGGGGGTTGGAGAACACTGAAGCTTTCTTT
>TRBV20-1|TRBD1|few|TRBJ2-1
CSATFSTGVQFLQFF
TGCAGTGCAACCTTTTCGACAGGGGTTCAGTTTTTGCAGTTCTTC
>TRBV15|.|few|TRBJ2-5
CATSRNWETQYF
TGTGCCACCAGCAGAAATTGGGAGACCCAGTACTTC
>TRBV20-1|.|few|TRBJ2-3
CSARDENPGGTQYF
TGCAGTGCTAGAGATGAAAATCCAGGAGGCACGCAGTATTTT
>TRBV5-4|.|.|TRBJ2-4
CASSLVSGNGNIQYF
TGTGCCAGCAGCTTGGTGTCGGGAAATGGGAACATTCAGTACTTC
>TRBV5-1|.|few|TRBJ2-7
CASSLEGLTFEQYF
TGCGCCAGCAGCTTGGAGGGACTGACCTTCGAGCAGTACTTC
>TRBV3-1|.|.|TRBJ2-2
CASSQLSGSGELFF
TGTGCCAGCAGCCAATTATCAGGGTCCGGGGAGCTGTTTTTT
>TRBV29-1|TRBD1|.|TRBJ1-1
CSVAPGQLNTEAFF
TGCAGCGTCGCTCCGGGACAGTTGAACACTGAAGCTTTCTTT
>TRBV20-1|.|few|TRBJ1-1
CSAKDGRNTEAFF
TGCAGTGCTAAGGACGGACGGAACACTGAAGCTTTCTTT